The 23 T cell receptor beta chains given below trace back to one sample, sequenced in a study of blood T cell repertoires in COVID-19. The data were produced by immunoSEQ multiplex PCR, yet TCRdb's version contains in-frame clones alone and is incomplete. The sample consists of about 300,000 clones, around 83% of them appearing once. Sequenced material: peripheral blood. Receptors originate from a woman between 50 and 59 years old with acute or convalescent COVID-19.

This clone turned up a few times. The rearrangement links TRBV2 to TRBJ1-1; D ambiguous. The germline CDR1 and CDR2 sequences are SNHLY and FYNNEI. Trimming removed 7 bases from V and 1 base from J, with 10 bases in between. This CDR3 contains 13 residues. In DNA, the CDR3 is TGTGCCAGCAACCGGGATGCGAACACTGAAGCTTTCTTT. Encoded protein: CASNRDANTEAFF.

The CDR3 DNA is TGTGCCAGCGATCTGGGGAGAAATCAGCCCCAGCATTTT. Translated: CASDLGRNQPQHF. The chain is built from TRBV2 and TRBJ1-5; the D is unclear. Deletions cut 8 bases from V and 4 bases from J, with 12 bases between. The CDR3 length is 13 residues. In germline, CDR1 is SNHLY, CDR2 FYNNEI.

The chain combines TRBV29-1 with TRBJ2-3; possibly TRBD2 for D (6 bases). The CDR3 is made up of 12 amino acids. Germline CDR1 and CDR2: SQVTM and ANQGSEA. V lost 5 bases, J lost 4 bases, and 10 bases lay in between. DNA of the CDR3: TGCAGCGTTACGAGCGGGCCAGATACGCAGTATTTT. This gives the protein CSVTSGPDTQYF.

As DNA, the CDR3 is TGTGCCAGCACCTTTTACACCGGGGAGCTGTTTTTT. Translation: CASTFYTGELFF. The chain combines TRBV2 with TRBJ2-2; D remains ambiguous. The V end was cut by 7 bases, the J end by 3 bases, with 6 bases between. Looked up from germline, CDR1 is SNHLY and CDR2 is FYNNEI. The CDR3 contains 12 residues.

This clone has only a few counts. The chain links TRBV7-3 to TRBJ2-2, with D unresolved. Germline V gene lookup returns CDR1 SGHTA and CDR2 FQGTGA. Trimming removed 3 bases at V and 0 bases at J, with 8 bases between. The CDR3 is made up of 15 amino acids. CDR3 in amino acids: CASSFESPNTGELFF. For the CDR3, the DNA is TGTGCCAGCAGCTTCGAGTCCCCGAACACCGGGGAGCTGTTTTTT.

This sequence joins TRBV6-5 and TRBJ1-2, with unresolved D. Germline CDR1 MNHEY, CDR2 SVGAGI. The CDR3 consists of 11 residues. Trimming left V 10 bases short and J 2 bases short, with 8 bases between. The CDR3 nucleotides are TGTGCCATCACAGAGAACTATGGCTACACCTTC. Translation gives CAITENYGYTF.

CDR3: CASSLGGDYTDTQYF. The CDR3 nucleotides are TGTGCCAGCAGCTTAGGCGGGGACTACACAGATACGCAGTATTTT. The gene calls are TRBV7-3 and TRBJ2-3; the match to TRBD2 covers 7 bases. The CDR3 covers 15 residues. After removal of 2 bases from V and 2 bases from J, the junction contained 4 bases not matched to a gene. Germline lookup yields CDR1 SGHTA and CDR2 FQGTGA.

The chain combines TRBV29-1 with TRBJ2-1; 11 bases line up with TRBD2. V shed 2 bases, J shed 0 bases, and the junction held 9 bases outside the gene matches. Germline CDR1 SQVTM, CDR2 ANQGSEA. The CDR3 totals 18 residues. The CDR3 loop is CSVESGIAGGSSYNEQFF. CDR3 sequence (DNA): TGCAGCGTTGAAAGTGGGATAGCGGGGGGGAGCTCCTACAATGAGCAGTTCTTC.

This clone appeared a few times. CDR3 amino acids: CASKTSGGRDEQFF. In DNA form, the CDR3 reads TGCGCCAGCAAGACTAGCGGGGGTCGTGATGAGCAGTTCTTC. V is TRBV10-2 and J is TRBJ2-1, with 12 bases fitting TRBD2. CDR3 length equals 14 residues. Germline lookup yields CDR1 WSHSY and CDR2 SAAADI. Losses at the gene ends were 7 bases for V and 8 bases for J; bases not matched to a gene: 6.

CDR3 DNA: TGTGCCAGCTCACCACCCACTGGCGGTCCCTCCGGGGGGACGCAGTATTTT. This sequence encodes CASSPPTGGPSGGTQYF. The chain links TRBV18 to TRBJ2-3; 7 bases fit TRBD2. Germline CDR1 reads KGHSH; CDR2 reads LQKENI. This CDR3 is 17 amino acids long. The J segment lost 9 bases and the V segment lost 0 bases, leaving 15 bases of the junction unmatched.

Only one count was recorded for this clone. The J gene is TRBJ1-3, the V gene TRBV6-2 or TRBV6-3; 9 positions agree with TRBD1. The CDR3 is 20 amino acids. Germline CDR1 reads MNHEY; CDR2 reads SVGEGT. Losses at the gene ends were 5 bases for V and 4 bases for J; bases not matched to a gene: 21. Here the CDR3 DNA reads TGTGCCAGCAGTACCCCCCGCGGGAGACAGGGGGGTTATCGAGGAAACACCATATATTTT. Translated, it gives CASSTPRGRQGGYRGNTIYF.

The CDR3 nucleotides are TGTGCCAGCAGCTCACAGGGAACGGGGCCCCAGCATTTT. Translating gives CASSSQGTGPQHF. This chain connects TRBV13 to TRBJ1-5; possibly TRBD1 for D (6 bases). The V and J ends lost 4 bases and 9 bases respectively, with 13 bases between them. The CDR3 contains 13 residues. Looked up from germline, CDR1 is PRHDT and CDR2 is FYEKMQ (reference sequence).

CDR3 bases: TGTGCCAGCAGGACTTCCGGGACAGTCAATTCACCCCTCCACTTT. This sequence encodes CASRTSGTVNSPLHF. This chain joins TRBV2 and TRBJ1-6; 7 nucleotides line up with TRBD1. The V and J ends lost 6 bases and 7 bases, in that order; junction bases with no gene match: 9. This CDR3 has 15 residues. Germline CDR1 reads SNHLY; CDR2 reads FYNNEI.

The chain couples TRBV14 to TRBJ1-1; a weak D match, TRBD1 (5 bases). Germline V gene data show CDR1 as SGHDN and CDR2 as FVKESK. The CDR3 length is 16 residues. Trimming pared 3 bases from V and 3 bases from J, leaving 17 bases between. Here the CDR3 reads CASSHGGSASYTEAFF. Here the CDR3 DNA reads TGTGCCAGCAGCCACGGGGGAAGCGCCTCGTACACTGAAGCTTTCTTT.

The rearrangement uses TRBV7-2 and TRBJ2-3, with unresolved D. The CDR3 is made up of 14 amino acids. Germline CDR1 is SGHTA and CDR2 is FQGNSA. V gave up 5 bases and J gave up 5 bases, with 14 bases separating them. In DNA form, the CDR3 reads TGTGCCAGCAGCGTCACCATGTCCGGAGATACGCAGTATTTT. It is translated as CASSVTMSGDTQYF.

This clone was seen a few times. The chain links TRBV5-4 to TRBJ2-1; 9 bases match TRBD1. From germline, CDR1 is SGHNT and CDR2 YYREEE (reference sequence). V trimming: 4 bases; J trimming: 4 bases; junction bases outside the gene matches: 6. This CDR3 has 15 residues. CDR3 in DNA: TGTGCCAGCAGCCCGACAGGGGGATTATACAATGAGCAGTTCTTC. Translated, it gives CASSPTGGLYNEQFF.

The chain uses TRBV14 and TRBJ1-2, with D tentatively TRBD1 (6 bases). Trimming cost V 0 bases and J 4 bases, with 12 bases left between them. Looked up from germline, CDR1 is SGHDN and CDR2 is FVKESK. The length of the CDR3 is 15 residues. The CDR3: CASSQDTAGVYGYTF. CDR3 bases: TGTGCCAGCAGCCAAGATACGGCAGGGGTCTATGGCTACACCTTC.

The rearrangement uses TRBV4-3 and TRBJ1-1, with TRBD1 as a possible D gene (6 bases). The CDR3 loop spans 14 amino acids. Trimming stripped 6 bases from V and 5 bases from J, with 16 bases between. In germline, CDR1 is LGHNA, CDR2 YSLEER. This CDR3 is CASRPQGIDTEAFF. CDR3 nucleotide sequence: TGCGCCAGCAGACCCCAGGGGATTGATACTGAAGCTTTCTTT.

This chain connects TRBV20-1 to TRBJ1-6; 8 bases fit TRBD1. This CDR3 has 15 residues. Losses at the gene ends were 3 bases for V and 6 bases for J; bases not matched to a gene: 7. Per the germline V gene, CDR1 is DFQATT and CDR2 is SNEGSKA (reference sequence). DNA for the CDR3: TGCAGTGCTAGTCTGGGGACAGGCATTAATTCACCCCTCCACTTT. It is translated as CSASLGTGINSPLHF.

The chain carries TRBV30 and TRBJ2-1; 13 nucleotides align to TRBD2. With 3 bases clipped from V and 6 bases from J, the junction kept 2 bases outside the gene matches. This CDR3 region has 14 residues. The germline CDR1 and CDR2 sequences are GTSNPN and SVGIG (reference sequence). The CDR3 region is CAWSRTSGSNEQFF. The CDR3 DNA is TGTGCCTGGAGCCGGACTAGCGGGAGCAATGAGCAGTTCTTC.

A remark on this clone: The sample has other DNA sequences that encode this CDR3 too. V is TRBV19 and J is TRBJ1-5; TRBD1 matches at 7 bases. Germline V lookup: CDR1 LNHDA, CDR2 SQIVND (reference sequence). Unmatched junction bases numbered 4, after V lost 5 bases and J lost 3 bases. This CDR3 region has 14 residues. The CDR3 DNA reads TGTGCCAGTAGTCGCGACAGGGACAATCAGCCCCAGCATTTT. As protein: CASSRDRDNQPQHF.

The chain joins TRBV28 to TRBJ1-3; D unresolved. In germline, CDR1 is MDHEN, CDR2 SYDVKM. Trimming took 3 bases from V and 1 from J, leaving 10 bases between them. The CDR3 totals 15 residues. CDR3 sequence reads: CASSLIERSGNTIYF. Written as DNA, the CDR3 is TGTGCCAGCAGTTTGATCGAGAGGTCTGGAAACACCATATATTTT.

This clone turned up a few times. The chain combines TRBV6-5 with TRBJ1-6; D is uncertain. The CDR3 consists of 14 residues. V lost 7 bases to trimming and J lost 6 bases, with 13 bases between them. The germline CDR1 and CDR2 sequences are MNHEY and SVGAGI. The CDR3 DNA reads TGTGCCAGCACCAAAGGGAGGCCTAATTCACCCCTCCACTTT. Translated, it gives CASTKGRPNSPLHF.